Listed here are 30 T cell receptor beta chains from one sample, sequenced in a study of neurological immune-mediated disorders (dated by TCRdb to between 2018 and 2020). Receptor amplification or capture employed 5' RACE. The sample was run on an Illumina HiSeq 2500. TCRdb passed the public sequencing reads through fastp at Q25 and MiXCR, retaining productive beta sequences. Every CDR3 protein is listed once, alongside the most common genes and DNA of its rows. The sample has tens of thousands of distinct CDR3 sequences on record, about an eighth of them singletons. Approximately 1.8% of the sample is taken by the ten largest. Sequences were obtained from PBMCs. The origin of the receptors is a man aged 60 to 69 in good health.

This clonotype was detected ten times or more. The rearrangement links TRBV16 to TRBJ2-1; D is uncertain. Per the germline V gene, CDR1 is KGHSY and CDR2 is FQNENV. V shed 0 bases and J shed 8 bases, with 5 bases lying between them. This CDR3 region has 12 residues. CDR3 sequence: CASSQSRHEQFF. In DNA form, the CDR3 reads TGTGCCAGCAGCCAATCCAGGCATGAGCAGTTCTTC.

This clonotype was seen many times. This sequence joins TRBV5-5 and TRBJ2-1; no clear D gene. Trimming pared 1 base from V and 6 bases from J, leaving 5 bases between. Germline loops: CDR1 SGHKS, CDR2 YYEKEE (reference sequence). CDR3 length: 12 residues. The CDR3 DNA reads as TGTGCCAGCAGCTTGACGTCCAATGAGCAGTTCTTC. This codes for CASSLTSNEQFF.

This clonotype was seen ten or more times. The rearrangement uses TRBV5-1 and TRBJ2-7, with a possible D match to TRBD1 (7 bases). V was shortened by 4 bases and J by 4 bases, with 24 bases between the two germline ends. The length of the CDR3 is 17 residues. In germline, CDR1 is SGHRS, CDR2 YFSETQ. The chain's CDR3 is CASSLSGGTPAGYEQYF. The CDR3 DNA follows: TGCGCCAGCAGCCTATCAGGGGGGACCCCAGCTGGTTACGAGCAGTACTTC.

This clonotype has ten or more counts. The chain is built from TRBV6-6 and TRBJ1-2; tentative D call: TRBD1 (5 bases). Germline V gene lookup returns CDR1 MNHNY and CDR2 SVGAGI (reference sequence). Trimming left V 4 bases short and J 10 bases short, with 16 bases between. The CDR3 loop spans 13 amino acids. CDR3 DNA sequence: TGTGCCAGCAGTTCCCGGGACGACAATGACTACACCTTC. Amino acids: CASSSRDDNDYTF.

This chain joins TRBV18 and TRBJ2-1; 7 bases match TRBD2. The V gene's germline CDR1 is KGHSH and CDR2 LQKENI. This CDR3 has 17 amino acids. Germline trimming cut 2 bases from V and 0 bases from J; bases unmatched to any gene: 7. CDR3 residues: CASSPAGDYLSYNEQFF. Written as DNA, the CDR3 is TGTGCCAGCTCACCAGCGGGGGACTACCTCTCCTACAATGAGCAGTTCTTC.

This clonotype was counted ten times or more. The junction differs from germline at one of its ends, possibly a read error. V and J are TRBV20-1 and TRBJ2-5; 8 bases agree with TRBD1. CDR1 is DFQATT, CDR2 SNEGSKA, per germline (reference sequence). The CDR3 has 9 residues. As DNA, the CDR3 is TGCAGTGCTAGTCGGGACAGGAGATTC. It codes for CSASRDRRF.

This clonotype was seen ten or more times. The chain recombines TRBV9 with TRBJ2-2; the D gene is possibly TRBD2 (5 bases). This CDR3 region has 13 residues. Germline V lookup: CDR1 SGDLS, CDR2 YYNGEE. Deletions cut 4 bases from V and 3 bases from J, with 7 bases between. The CDR3 DNA reads TGTGCCAGCAGCTGGGGAGACACCGGGGAGCTGTTTTTT. Translating it yields CASSWGDTGELFF.

The rearrangement joins TRBV10-1 to TRBJ2-7; possible D gene TRBD2, 5 bases. Trimming left V 7 bases short and J 3 bases short, with 16 bases between. The CDR3 runs 14 residues. Germline assignment: CDR1 WNHNN and CDR2 SYGVQD (reference sequence). DNA of the CDR3: TGCGCCAGCATAGAACTGGCGGGCGACTACGAGCAGTACTTC. Translation: CASIELAGDYEQYF.

This clonotype was detected many times. This chain connects TRBV20-1 to TRBJ1-2; maybe TRBD1 (5 bases). With 0 bases removed from V and 8 bases from J, the gap between germline ends came to 13 bases. The CDR3 loop spans 13 amino acids. Germline V CDR1 and CDR2: DFQATT, SNEGSKA (reference sequence). The CDR3, as DNA: TGCAGTGCTAGAGATCGAGGGGCTGGGGGCTACACCTTC. As protein: CSARDRGAGGYTF.

The rearrangement links TRBV12-3 or TRBV12-4 to TRBJ2-1, with TRBD1 as a possible D gene (5 bases). The CDR3 is 16 residues long. V lost 4 bases and J 6 bases, leaving 19 bases between the germline ends. The CDR3 is CASSSVSSRGANEQFF. In nucleotides, the CDR3 is TGTGCCAGCAGTTCGGTGTCGAGCCGTGGGGCCAATGAGCAGTTCTTC.

This chain joins TRBV3-1 and TRBJ2-7; D not certain. The CDR3 totals 15 residues. The V gene lost 1 base and the J gene lost 2 bases, with 12 bases spanning the gap. Germline V gene sequence: CDR1 LGHDT, CDR2 YNNKEL (reference sequence). CDR3 sequence: CASSQVVPGAYEQYF. In DNA, the CDR3 is TGTGCCAGCAGCCAAGTCGTACCGGGTGCCTACGAGCAGTACTTC.

This clonotype was counted at least ten times. The chain employs TRBV12-3 or TRBV12-4 and TRBJ1-4; D possibly corresponds to TRBD1 (5 bases). With 5 bases removed from V and 6 bases from J, the gap between germline ends came to 13 bases. The CDR3 length is 14 residues. The chain's CDR3 is CASSVTTGDEKLFF. Here the CDR3 DNA reads TGTGCCAGCAGTGTTACAACGGGGGATGAAAAACTGTTTTTT.

Many counts were recorded for this clonotype. The chain combines TRBV7-8 with TRBJ1-6; D gene unclear. V was pared by 4 bases and J by 10 bases, with 14 bases between. This CDR3 is built from 14 residues. The germline gives CDR1 SGHVS, CDR2 FQNEAQ. CDR3: CASSYGGRGSPLHF. Written as DNA, the CDR3 is TGTGCCAGCAGCTACGGTGGGAGAGGGTCACCCCTCCACTTT.

This clonotype was seen at least ten times. V is TRBV20-1 and J is TRBJ1-2, with TRBD1 matching 7 bases. This CDR3 has 12 residues. Germline loops: CDR1 DFQATT, CDR2 SNEGSKA (reference sequence). Losses at the gene ends were 7 bases for V and 2 bases for J; bases not matched to a gene: 4. The CDR3 is CSVLTGNYGYTF. The DNA of the CDR3 is TGCAGTGTTTTGACAGGGAACTATGGCTACACCTTC.

This clonotype was detected ten times or more. Here the CDR3 DNA reads TGTGCCAGCAGCCGGACAGGGGCCGTCACCGGGGAGCTGTTTTTT. Its translation is CASSRTGAVTGELFF. The V and J genes are TRBV12-3 or TRBV12-4 and TRBJ2-2; 9 bases align to TRBD1. The CDR3 contains 15 residues. V lost 6 bases and J lost 4; bases outside the gene matches: 6.

This clonotype has ten or more counts. The V call is TRBV6-5, the J call TRBJ2-2, with TRBD2 matching 7 bases. The J segment lost 3 bases and the V segment lost 6 bases, leaving 7 bases of the junction unmatched. This CDR3 region has 15 residues. Germline V gene sequence: CDR1 MNHEY, CDR2 SVGAGI. DNA for the CDR3: TGTGCCAGCAGGGTTCTAGCGGCTTACACCGGGGAGCTGTTTTTT. Its translation: CASRVLAAYTGELFF.

This clonotype showed up many times. The gene calls are TRBV5-4 and TRBJ1-2, with TRBD1 as a possible D gene (6 bases). CDR1 is SGHNT and CDR2 is YYREEE in the germline V gene (reference sequence). Between the trimmed V and J ends, which lost 4 bases and 4 bases, there was a span of 14 bases. The length of the CDR3 is 14 residues. The CDR3 protein is CASSVGGATYGYTF. CDR3 coding DNA: TGTGCCAGCAGCGTGGGGGGGGCAACCTATGGCTACACCTTC.

This clonotype was detected ten times or more. The CDR3 DNA reads as TGTGCCAGCACCCAGGACAGGGTGGGGACTGAAGCTTTCTTT. Its translation is CASTQDRVGTEAFF. V gene TRBV6-2 or TRBV6-3 combines with J gene TRBJ1-1; 8 bases are a match to TRBD1. The V gene's germline CDR1 is MNHEY and CDR2 SVGEGT. The V segment lost 7 bases and the J segment 5 bases; nucleotides outside the gene matches: 9. The CDR3 sequence is 14 residues long.

This clonotype was seen at least ten times. The J gene is TRBJ2-2, the V gene TRBV5-1; 7 bases match TRBD2. CDR1 SGHRS and CDR2 YFSETQ come from the germline V gene. CDR3 length equals 16 residues. J was trimmed by 6 bases and V by 0 bases; bases with no gene match: 8. For the CDR3, the DNA is TGCGCCAGCAGCTTGGGAGCGGGAAACCCTCCCGGGGAGCTGTTTTTT. This gives the protein CASSLGAGNPPGELFF.

The table lists this clonotype with many counts. This chain uses TRBV7-9 with TRBJ2-3, with D uncertain. Germline values: CDR1 SEHNR, CDR2 FQNEAQ (reference sequence). V lost 4 bases and J 0 bases, leaving 11 bases between the germline ends. The CDR3 spans 15 residues. DNA for the CDR3: TGTGCCAGCAGCTCGCACACGACTAGCACAGATACGCAGTATTTT. Its translation: CASSSHTTSTDTQYF.

For this clonotype: The junction departs from germline at one end; a sequencing error may be responsible. This chain connects TRBV20-1 to TRBJ1-2; no clear D. Germline V gene data show CDR1 as DFQATT and CDR2 as SNEGSKA (reference sequence). The CDR3 is made up of 15 amino acids. The CDR3 sequence: CSASPIGWEINGDTF. The CDR3 DNA follows: TGCAGTGCTAGTCCTATTGGGTGGGAAATCAATGGCGACACCTTC.

This clonotype occurred many times. The chain links TRBV7-3 to TRBJ2-5; D may correspond to TRBD1 or TRBD2 (5 bases each). This CDR3 is 14 amino acids long. The V end was cut by 3 bases, the J end by 6 bases, with 14 bases between. Germline V gives CDR1 SGHTA, CDR2 FQGTGA. The CDR3 is CASSFNGKGQTQYF. In DNA, the CDR3 is TGTGCCAGCAGCTTCAACGGAAAGGGACAGACCCAGTACTTC.

This clonotype was detected many times. The chain recombines TRBV7-3 with TRBJ1-2; D gene unclear. Germline V gene lookup returns CDR1 SGHTA and CDR2 FQGTGA. This CDR3 comprises 14 residues. V lost 5 bases, J lost 5 bases, and 15 bases lay in between. CDR3 bases: TGTGCCAGCAGCCCGTCCCGTGAGAGGTATGGCTACACCTTC. Its translation is CASSPSRERYGYTF.

This clonotype was seen many times. V usage is TRBV5-1 and J usage is TRBJ1-2; possibly TRBD1 for D (5 bases). Trimming pared 4 bases from V and 2 bases from J, leaving 15 bases between. The CDR3 runs 15 residues. From germline, CDR1 is SGHRS and CDR2 YFSETQ. CDR3 bases: TGCGCCAGCAGCGTTCCCGGGACCGCGAACTATGGCTACACCTTC. Amino acids: CASSVPGTANYGYTF. Using reference TRBV5-1 and TRBJ1-2 for the parts outside the CDR3, the full variable domain is KAGVTQTPRYLIKTRGQQVTLSCSPISGHRSVSWYQQTPGQGLQFLFEYFSETQRNKGNFPGRFSGRQFSNSRSEMNVSTLELGDSALYLCASSVPGTANYGYTFGSGTRLTVV.

In its sample, this clonotype was seen many times. The chain carries TRBV6-5 and TRBJ2-7, with 12 bases fitting TRBD1. Losses at the gene ends were 5 bases for V and 4 bases for J; bases not matched to a gene: 9. Germline CDR1 is MNHEY and CDR2 is SVGAGI. The CDR3 loop spans 16 amino acids. The CDR3 nucleotides read TGTGCCAGCAGTCCCGGGGGACAGGGGGCCAGGTACGAGCAGTACTTC. Translation: CASSPGGQGARYEQYF.

The chain recombines TRBV5-1 with TRBJ2-2; D remains ambiguous. The germline V gene has CDR1 SGHRS and CDR2 YFSETQ. Trimming left V 5 bases short and J 0 bases short, with 8 bases between. The CDR3 covers 14 residues. CDR3 protein: CASRFNPNTGELFF. The CDR3 coding sequence is TGCGCCAGCAGGTTTAACCCGAACACCGGGGAGCTGTTTTTT.

This clonotype showed up many times. The V and J genes are TRBV3-1 and TRBJ1-2; the D gene is possibly TRBD1 (6 bases). Germline assignment: CDR1 LGHDT and CDR2 YNNKEL (reference sequence). The CDR3 is made up of 14 amino acids. Deletions cut 7 bases from V and 8 bases from J, with 20 bases between. The CDR3 DNA reads as TGTGCCAGCACCCCAAGGGGGGCCCAGGCCGGCTACACCTTC. Protein product: CASTPRGAQAGYTF.

The sample holds many counts of this clonotype. J is TRBJ2-3 and V is TRBV18; TRBD1 is a possible D gene (6 bases). The CDR3 is 13 residues long. CDR1 and CDR2 (germline): KGHSH, LQKENI. Trimming took 2 bases from V and 6 from J, leaving 9 bases between them. The CDR3 loop is CASSPNRDDTQYF. The CDR3, as DNA: TGTGCCAGCTCACCAAACAGGGACGATACGCAGTATTTT.

This clonotype was counted at least ten times. The rearrangement links TRBV2 to TRBJ2-6; no clear D. V lost 3 bases, J lost 0 bases, and 9 bases lay in between. Germline values: CDR1 SNHLY, CDR2 FYNNEI. The CDR3 runs 16 residues. The CDR3 sequence: CASSDRPNSGANVLTF. The CDR3, as DNA: TGTGCCAGCAGTGACAGGCCGAACTCTGGGGCCAACGTCCTGACTTTC.

This clonotype was counted ten times or more. This chain connects TRBV9 to TRBJ2-5; TRBD2 agrees at 8 bases. Losses at the gene ends were 0 bases for V and 1 base for J; bases not matched to a gene: 11. CDR3 size: 18 residues. Germline V lookup: CDR1 SGDLS, CDR2 YYNGEE. The CDR3 loop reads CASSVAAGAGAPQETQYF. Written as DNA, the CDR3 is TGTGCCAGCAGCGTAGCGGCAGGAGCGGGAGCCCCCCAAGAGACCCAGTACTTC.